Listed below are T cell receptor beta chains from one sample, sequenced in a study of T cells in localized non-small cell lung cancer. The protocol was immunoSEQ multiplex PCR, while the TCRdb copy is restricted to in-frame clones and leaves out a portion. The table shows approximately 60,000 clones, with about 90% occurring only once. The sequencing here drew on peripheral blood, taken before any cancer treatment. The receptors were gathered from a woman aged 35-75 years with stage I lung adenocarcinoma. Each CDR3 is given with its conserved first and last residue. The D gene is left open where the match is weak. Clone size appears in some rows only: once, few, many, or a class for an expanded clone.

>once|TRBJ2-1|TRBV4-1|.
CASSQASRGEYNEQFF
TGCGCCAGCAGCCAAGCGTCTCGCGGGGAATACAATGAGCAGTTCTTC
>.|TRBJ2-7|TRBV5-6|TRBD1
CASYRTGDPYEQYF
TGTGCCAGCTACCGGACAGGGGATCCCTACGAGCAGTACTTC
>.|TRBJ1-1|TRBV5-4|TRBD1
CASSPNRGRVDTEAFF
TGTGCCAGCAGCCCCAACAGGGGGAGAGTCGACACTGAAGCTTTCTTT
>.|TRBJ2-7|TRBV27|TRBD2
CASSAVTSGGRQYF
TGTGCCAGCAGTGCAGTGACTAGCGGGGGAAGGCAGTACTTC
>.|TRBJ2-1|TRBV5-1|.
CASSFDDYNEQFF
TGCGCCAGCAGCTTCGACGACTACAATGAGCAGTTCTTC
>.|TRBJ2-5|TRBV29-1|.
CSVAGSETQYF
TGCAGCGTTGCCGGGTCCGAGACCCAGTACTTC
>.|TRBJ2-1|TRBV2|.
CASSQQANEQFF
TGTGCCAGCAGCCAACAGGCGAATGAGCAGTTCTTC
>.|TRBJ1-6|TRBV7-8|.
CASGGRDNSPLHF
TGTGCCAGCGGGGGCAGGGATAATTCACCCCTCCACTTT
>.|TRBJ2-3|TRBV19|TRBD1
CASSRGQYTQYF
TGTGCCAGTAGTAGGGGACAGTATACGCAGTATTTT
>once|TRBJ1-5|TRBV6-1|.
CASTVDSSNQPQHF
TGTGCCAGCACCGTGGACAGTAGCAATCAGCCCCAGCATTTT
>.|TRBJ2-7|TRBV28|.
CASGIDLKEQYF
TGTGCCAGCGGTATCGACTTAAAAGAGCAGTACTTC
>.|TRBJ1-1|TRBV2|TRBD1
CASSERGGGRTEAFF
TGTGCCAGCAGTGAACGAGGGGGCGGACGGACTGAAGCTTTCTTT
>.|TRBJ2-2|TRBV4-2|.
CASSQEIGNTGELFF
TGTGCCAGCAGCCAAGAGATAGGTAACACCGGGGAGCTGTTTTTT
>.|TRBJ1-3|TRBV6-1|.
CASSDLDASSGNTIYF
TGTGCCAGCAGTGACCTGGACGCGAGCTCTGGAAACACCATATATTTT
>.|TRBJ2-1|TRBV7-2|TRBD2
CASSFRAGGYNEQFF
TGTGCCAGCAGCTTCCGTGCGGGAGGTTACAATGAGCAGTTCTTC
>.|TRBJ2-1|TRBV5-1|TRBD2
CASSLDGGDYNEQFF
TGCGCCAGCAGCTTGGATGGGGGGGACTACAATGAGCAGTTCTTC
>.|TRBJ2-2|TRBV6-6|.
CASSSFEGTGELFF
TGTGCCAGCAGTTCCTTTGAAGGCACCGGGGAGCTGTTTTTT
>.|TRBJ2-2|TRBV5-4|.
CASSLGRGTNTGELFF
TGTGCCAGCAGCTTGGGTCGGGGGACGAACACCGGGGAGCTGTTTTTT
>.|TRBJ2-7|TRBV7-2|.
CASSYPQVPSYEQYF
TGTGCCAGCAGCTACCCACAGGTCCCCTCCTACGAGCAGTACTTC
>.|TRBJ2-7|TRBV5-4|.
CANSLSPMYEQYF
TGTGCCAACAGCTTATCACCCATGTACGAGCAGTACTTC
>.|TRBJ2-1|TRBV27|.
CASSSGRKQFF
TGTGCCAGCAGTTCTGGACGGAAGCAGTTCTTC
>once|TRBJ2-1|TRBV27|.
CATALDPYNEQFF
TGTGCCACCGCTCTGGACCCCTACAATGAGCAGTTCTTC
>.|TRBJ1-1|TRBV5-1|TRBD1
CASTGQGNTEAFF
TGCGCCAGCACCGGACAGGGAAACACTGAAGCTTTCTTT
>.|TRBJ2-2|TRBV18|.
CASSPMGAANTGELFF
TGTGCCAGCTCACCCATGGGGGCCGCGAACACCGGGGAGCTGTTTTTT
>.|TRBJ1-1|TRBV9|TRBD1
CASSPRQGPNTEAFF
TGTGCCAGCAGCCCGAGACAGGGACCGAACACTGAAGCTTTCTTT
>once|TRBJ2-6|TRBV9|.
CASSVLISGANVLTF
TGTGCCAGCAGCGTATTAATCTCTGGGGCCAACGTCCTGACTTTC
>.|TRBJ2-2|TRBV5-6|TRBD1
CASSLVGTGRTGELFF
TGTGCCAGCAGCTTGGTGGGGACAGGGAGGACCGGGGAGCTGTTTTTT
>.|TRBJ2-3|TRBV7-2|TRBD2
CASSGTSGRAGTDTQYF
TGTGCCAGCAGCGGGACTAGCGGGAGGGCCGGGACAGATACGCAGTATTTT
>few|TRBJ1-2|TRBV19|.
CASSMEGSRYGYTF
TGTGCCAGTAGTATGGAGGGAAGTCGTTATGGCTACACCTTC
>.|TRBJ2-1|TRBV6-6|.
CASASQGDEQFF
TGTGCCAGCGCGTCACAGGGTGATGAGCAGTTCTTC
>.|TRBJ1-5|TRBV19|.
CASSLRTAALNQPQHF
TGTGCCAGTAGTCTCCGGACGGCCGCCCTCAATCAGCCCCAGCATTTT
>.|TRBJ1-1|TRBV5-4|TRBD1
CASSFHRGEAFF
TGTGCCAGCAGCTTCCACAGGGGTGAAGCTTTCTTT
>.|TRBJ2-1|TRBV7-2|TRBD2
CASSLALAGGNEQFF
TGTGCCAGCAGCTTAGCACTAGCGGGAGGCAATGAGCAGTTCTTC
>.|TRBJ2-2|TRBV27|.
CASSPNTGELFF
TGTGCCAGCAGTCCTAACACCGGGGAGCTGTTTTTT
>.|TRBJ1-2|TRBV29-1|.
CSVDKQYYGYTF
TGCAGCGTTGATAAACAGTACTATGGCTACACCTTC
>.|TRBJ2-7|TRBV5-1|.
CASSLASGSYEQYF
TGCGCCAGCAGCTTGGCCTCTGGTTCCTACGAGCAGTACTTC
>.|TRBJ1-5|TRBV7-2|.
CASSLGTGYNQPQHF
TGTGCCAGCAGCCTAGGTACAGGGTACAATCAGCCCCAGCATTTT
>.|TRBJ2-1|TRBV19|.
CASNPTTGNEQFF
TGTGCCAGTAACCCAACGACGGGCAATGAGCAGTTCTTC
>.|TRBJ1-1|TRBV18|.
CASSLHRQGAGNTEAFF
TGTGCCAGCTCACTACATCGTCAAGGGGCAGGGAACACTGAAGCTTTCTTT
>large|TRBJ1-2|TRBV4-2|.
CASSQDSSLALRYGYTF
TGTGCCAGCAGCCAAGATTCCTCCCTCGCCTTACGCTATGGCTACACCTTC
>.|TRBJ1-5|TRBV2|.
CASIREKGFTQPQHF
TGTGCCAGCATAAGAGAGAAAGGGTTCACTCAGCCCCAGCATTTT
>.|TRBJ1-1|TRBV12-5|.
CASGLMGGDTEAFF
TGTGCTAGTGGTTTAATGGGTGGGGACACTGAAGCTTTCTTT
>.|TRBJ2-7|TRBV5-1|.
CASSWGPGAGYEQYF
TGCGCCAGCAGCTGGGGGCCAGGGGCGGGCTACGAGCAGTACTTC
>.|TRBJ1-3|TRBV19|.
CASTLTAAGNTIYF
TGTGCCAGTACTCTGACAGCCGCCGGAAACACCATATATTTT
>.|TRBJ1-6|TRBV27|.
CASSRRAESSYNSPLHF
TGTGCCAGCAGCCGAAGGGCAGAAAGCTCCTATAATTCACCCCTCCACTTT
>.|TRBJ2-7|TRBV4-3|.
CASSQGKGYEQYF
TGCGCCAGCAGCCAAGGGAAGGGCTACGAGCAGTACTTC
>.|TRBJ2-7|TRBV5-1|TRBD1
CASSLAGGPYEQYF
TGCGCCAGCAGCTTGGCAGGGGGCCCCTACGAGCAGTACTTC
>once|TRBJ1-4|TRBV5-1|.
CASSSTRTASNEKLFF
TGCGCCAGCAGCTCGACCCGGACCGCTAGTAATGAAAAACTGTTTTTT
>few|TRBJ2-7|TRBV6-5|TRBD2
CASRRGTEFEQYF
TGTGCCAGCAGGCGGGGGACGGAGTTCGAGCAGTACTTC
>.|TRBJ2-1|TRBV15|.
CATTREGKNEQFF
TGTGCCACCACGCGCGAGGGTAAAAATGAGCAGTTCTTC
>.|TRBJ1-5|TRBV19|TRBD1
CASSTGTGAGQPQHF
TGTGCCAGTAGTACTGGGACAGGGGCCGGTCAGCCCCAGCATTTT
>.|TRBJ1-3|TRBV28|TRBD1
CASSTPRTGGNTIYF
TGTGCCAGCAGTACCCCTCGGACAGGGGGAAACACCATATATTTT
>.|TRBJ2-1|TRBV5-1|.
CASSLGRGGVNEQFF
TGCGCCAGCAGCTTAGGCAGAGGGGGTGTCAATGAGCAGTTCTTC